The 25 T cell receptor beta chains reported below all come from one sample, sequenced in a study of cytomegalovirus exposure and HLA in healthy donors. PCR used 60 Vbeta primers and 13 Jbeta primers. The assay was immunoSEQ multiplex PCR, and TCRdb's table has in-frame clones only and misses some. The table includes roughly 200,000 clones, around three quarters detected once. Input material: PBMCs. These receptor sequences come from a man aged 40-49 years in good health and CMV-seronegative.

V and J are TRBV2 and TRBJ2-7, with a weak D call TRBD2 (6 bases). The CDR3 covers 13 residues. Germline V lookup: CDR1 SNHLY, CDR2 FYNNEI. Trimming shortened V by 6 bases and J by 1 base, and 10 bases separated the two germline ends. The CDR3 DNA reads TGTGCCAGCAGGCGGGACCCATCCTACGAGCAGTACTTC. Residues: CASRRDPSYEQYF.

The chain links TRBV29-1 to TRBJ2-7; 9 nucleotides agree with TRBD1. The CDR3 consists of 13 residues. Trimming at V came to 6 bases and at J to 0 bases, leaving 3 bases not matched to a gene. CDR1 and CDR2 (germline): SQVTM, ANQGSEA. CDR3 nucleotide sequence: TGCAGCGTAACAGGGGGCAGCTCCTACGAGCAGTACTTC. Translation: CSVTGGSSYEQYF.

V usage is TRBV4-1 and J usage is TRBJ1-1; no firm D call. Trimming took 0 bases from V and 5 from J, leaving 10 bases between them. The CDR3 totals 14 residues. Germline CDR1 reads MGHRA; CDR2 reads YSYEKL. CDR3 coding DNA: TGCGCCAGCAGCCAAGATACGGAGGGAACTGAAGCTTTCTTT. This codes for CASSQDTEGTEAFF.

The rearrangement joins TRBV18 to TRBJ1-4; D may be TRBD1 (6 bases). The CDR3 runs to 15 residues. Trimming shortened V by 3 bases and J by 0 bases, and 8 bases separated the two germline ends. Per the germline V gene, CDR1 is KGHSH and CDR2 is LQKENI. DNA for the CDR3: TGTGCCAGCTCACCCCGACAGGCAACTAATGAAAAACTGTTTTTT. It encodes CASSPRQATNEKLFF.

CDR3 in amino acids: CASSSAYEQYF. CDR3 bases: TGTGCCAGCAGCTCCGCCTACGAGCAGTACTTC. The chain joins TRBV7-6 to TRBJ2-7; no firm D call. The CDR3 totals 11 residues. Germline assignment: CDR1 SGHVS and CDR2 FNYEAQ. V was clipped by 4 bases and J by 2 bases, with 3 bases between them.

The rearrangement uses TRBV7-2 and TRBJ2-7; 13 positions match TRBD2. The CDR3 runs to 15 residues. V lost 6 bases, J lost 6 bases, and 8 bases stayed unmatched. CDR1 and CDR2 (germline): SGHTA, FQGNSA. CDR3 DNA sequence: TGTGCCAGCAGGGGGGGACTAGCGGGGCAAATCGAGCAGTACTTC. It codes for CASRGGLAGQIEQYF.

The chain is built from TRBV7-6 and TRBJ1-6; maybe TRBD1 (6 bases). CDR3 length: 15 residues. The germline CDR1 and CDR2 sequences are SGHVS and FNYEAQ. The V gene lost 1 base and the J gene lost 8 bases, with 12 bases spanning the gap. The DNA for the CDR3 is TGTGCCAGCAGCTTAGGGGGGACATCGGATTCACCCCTCCACTTT. It is translated as CASSLGGTSDSPLHF.

The rearrangement links TRBV5-1 to TRBJ2-1; tentatively, D is TRBD2 (6 bases). The germline V gene encodes CDR1 SGHRS and CDR2 YFSETQ. The CDR3 is made up of 15 amino acids. The V end was cut by 2 bases, the J end by 9 bases, with 18 bases between. CDR3 protein: CASSFGGVGILEQFF. The CDR3 coding sequence is TGCGCCAGCAGCTTCGGCGGGGTGGGTATCCTTGAGCAGTTCTTC. Together with reference TRBV5-1 and TRBJ2-1, the CDR3 gives the full variable domain: KAGVTQTPRYLIKTRGQQVTLSCSPISGHRSVSWYQQTPGQGLQFLFEYFSETQRNKGNFPGRFSGRQFSNSRSEMNVSTLELGDSALYLCASSFGGVGILEQFFGPGTRLTVL.

This clone was counted a few times. The chain uses TRBV9 and TRBJ2-1; D is ambiguous. Trimming shortened V by 0 bases and J by 0 bases, and 7 bases separated the two germline ends. Germline CDR1 and CDR2: SGDLS and YYNGEE. This CDR3 spans 15 amino acids. CDR3 region: CASSVDSGSYNEQFF. DNA of the CDR3: TGTGCCAGCAGCGTAGATAGTGGCTCCTACAATGAGCAGTTCTTC.

The rearrangement uses TRBV29-1 and TRBJ2-7, with D maybe TRBD2 (6 bases). Germline V gene sequence: CDR1 SQVTM, CDR2 ANQGSEA. The V gene lost 7 bases and the J gene lost 6 bases, with 13 bases spanning the gap. The CDR3 consists of 11 residues. The CDR3 sequence: CSGRESGEQYF. The CDR3 region has the DNA TGCAGCGGACGGGAGAGCGGCGAGCAGTACTTC.

The V and J genes are TRBV4-3 and TRBJ1-5; no clear D. The ends were cut back, 0 bases at V and 9 bases at J, with 9 bases in the middle. This CDR3 spans 13 amino acids. From germline, CDR1 is LGHNA and CDR2 YSLEER. CDR3 sequence: CASSQDQEMPQHF. The CDR3 DNA is TGCGCCAGCAGCCAAGATCAAGAGATGCCCCAGCATTTT.

This chain uses TRBV7-8 with TRBJ1-5; 7 bases fit TRBD1. The CDR3 has 17 residues. The germline V gene encodes CDR1 SGHVS and CDR2 FQNEAQ. The junction had 10 bases not matched to a gene; V was cut back by 5 bases and J by 0 bases. This chain's CDR3 is CASSLRDSLYSNQPQHF. CDR3 coding DNA: TGTGCCAGCAGCCTCCGGGACAGCTTATATAGCAATCAGCCCCAGCATTTT.

The rearrangement joins TRBV19 to TRBJ1-1; D is perhaps TRBD1 (5 bases). The ends were cut back, 1 base at V and 10 bases at J, with 16 bases in the middle. The germline CDR1 and CDR2 sequences are LNHDA and SQIVND (reference sequence). CDR3 length: 14 amino acids. Here the CDR3 DNA reads TGTGCCAGTAGTATAGGGGGGGATTTGGGGAGAGCTTTCTTT. Encoded protein: CASSIGGDLGRAFF.

V usage is TRBV11-2 and J usage is TRBJ2-2; no clear D gene. The V end lost 0 bases, the J end lost 6 bases, and 11 bases lay between the germline ends. The CDR3 length is 15 residues. The V gene's germline CDR1 is SGHAT and CDR2 FQNNGV. In DNA form, the CDR3 reads TGTGCCAGCAGCTTAGAGAACTCGTTGTCCGGGGAGCTGTTTTTT. The encoded protein is CASSLENSLSGELFF.

This chain links TRBV4-3 with TRBJ1-1; 7 nucleotides align to TRBD1. Germline CDR1 LGHNA, CDR2 YSLEER. The length of the CDR3 is 13 residues. With 4 bases clipped from V and 3 bases from J, the junction kept 2 bases outside the gene matches. The CDR3 reads CASSRDRDTEAFF. CDR3 bases: TGCGCCAGCAGCCGCGACAGGGACACTGAAGCTTTCTTT.

This rearrangement joins TRBV6-6 to TRBJ2-7, with D perhaps TRBD2 (6 bases). The CDR3 is 13 residues long. Germline-derived CDR1 and CDR2 are MNHNY and SVGAGI (reference sequence). With 4 bases removed from V and 4 bases from J, the gap between germline ends came to 11 bases. CDR3 sequence: CASSSRRGYEQYF. The CDR3 region has the DNA TGTGCCAGCAGTTCTCGGCGGGGTTACGAGCAGTACTTC.

This chain connects TRBV7-8 to TRBJ1-2, with a tentative D call TRBD1 (5 bases). Germline values: CDR1 SGHVS, CDR2 FQNEAQ. The CDR3 is made up of 15 amino acids. The V and J ends lost 5 bases and 4 bases respectively, with 17 bases between them. Written as DNA, the CDR3 is TGTGCCAGCAGCCCCGAAGGGGCGGCAGGCTATGGCTACACCTTC. Translating gives CASSPEGAAGYGYTF.

There are a few counts of this clone. The chain combines TRBV5-1 with TRBJ2-1; 9 bases align to TRBD2. The CDR3 is 16 residues long. CDR1 is SGHRS and CDR2 is YFSETQ in the germline V gene. Trimming removed 0 bases from V and 1 base from J; junction bases left unmatched: 2. CDR3 residues: CASSLGAGGSYNEQFF. CDR3 bases: TGCGCCAGCAGCTTGGGGGCGGGGGGGTCCTACAATGAGCAGTTCTTC. Using reference TRBV5-1 and TRBJ2-1 for the parts outside the CDR3, the full variable domain is KAGVTQTPRYLIKTRGQQVTLSCSPISGHRSVSWYQQTPGQGLQFLFEYFSETQRNKGNFPGRFSGRQFSNSRSEMNVSTLELGDSALYLCASSLGAGGSYNEQFFGPGTRLTVL.

This clone has a single count. V and J are TRBV19 and TRBJ1-3, with a possible D match to TRBD1 (5 bases). CDR1 is LNHDA, CDR2 SQIVND, per germline (reference sequence). V lost 4 bases and J lost 4, with 11 bases in between. CDR3 length: 14 residues. CDR3 loop: CASSKTVGGNTIYF. In nucleotides, the CDR3 is TGTGCCAGTAGTAAGACAGTAGGCGGAAACACCATATATTTT.

This clone was seen once. This chain links TRBV6-1 with TRBJ1-2, with D unclear. Germline assignment: CDR1 MNHNS and CDR2 SASEGT. The CDR3 contains 14 residues. Between the trimmed V and J ends, which lost 6 bases and 4 bases, there was a span of 15 bases. The CDR3 region has the DNA TGTGCCAGCAGGAAACCGGGATTTGGCTATGGCTACACCTTC. Translating gives CASRKPGFGYGYTF.

This chain links TRBV5-4 with TRBJ2-3, with TRBD1 matching over 9 bases. Germline V gene data show CDR1 as SGHNT and CDR2 as YYREEE (reference sequence). Trimming removed 4 bases from V and 3 bases from J; junction bases left unmatched: 6. This CDR3 contains 15 residues. CDR3 DNA sequence: TGTGCCAGCAGCCTCCGGGACAGGGAGACAGATACGCAGTATTTT. It codes for CASSLRDRETDTQYF.

The rearrangement uses TRBV9 and TRBJ2-3; TRBD1 agrees at 8 bases. The germline V gene encodes CDR1 SGDLS and CDR2 YYNGEE. The CDR3 is 14 residues long. The V and J ends lost 4 bases and 3 bases, in that order; junction bases with no gene match: 4. The CDR3 spells CASSWTGRTDTQYF. The CDR3 bases are TGTGCCAGCAGCTGGACAGGGAGAACAGATACGCAGTATTTT.

Of note for this clone: One junction end disagrees with the germline gene, perhaps due to a read error. The chain has TRBV29-1 and TRBJ2-5; TRBD2 agrees at 11 bases. Germline CDR1 SQVTM, CDR2 ANQGSEA. The CDR3 covers 16 residues. This CDR3 is CNVIGLAGGRGETQYF. The CDR3 DNA sequence: TGCAACGTTATCGGGCTAGCGGGAGGTAGGGGGGAGACCCAGTACTTC.

The J gene is TRBJ1-3, the V gene TRBV2; D ambiguous. The length of the CDR3 is 14 residues. Germline lookup yields CDR1 SNHLY and CDR2 FYNNEI. V lost 6 bases and J lost 0, with 9 bases in between. The CDR3 here is CASRIQNSGNTIYF. The CDR3 bases are TGTGCCAGCAGAATTCAGAACTCTGGAAACACCATATATTTT.

The chain is built from TRBV7-2 and TRBJ2-1; 8 positions match TRBD1. J lost 1 base, V lost 5 bases, and 4 bases had no gene match. From germline, CDR1 is SGHTA and CDR2 FQGNSA. The CDR3 loop spans 15 amino acids. This CDR3 reads CASSLRGQSYNEQFF. The DNA for the CDR3 is TGTGCCAGCAGCCTCAGGGGGCAGTCCTACAATGAGCAGTTCTTC.